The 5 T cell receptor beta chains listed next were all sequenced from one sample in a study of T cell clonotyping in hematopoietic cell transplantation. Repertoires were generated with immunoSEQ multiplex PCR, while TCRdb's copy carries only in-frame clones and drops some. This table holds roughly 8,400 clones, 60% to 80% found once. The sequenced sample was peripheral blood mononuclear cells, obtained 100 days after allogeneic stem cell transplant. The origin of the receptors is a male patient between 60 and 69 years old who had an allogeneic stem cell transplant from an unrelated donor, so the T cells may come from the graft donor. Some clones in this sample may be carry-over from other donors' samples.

The CDR3 region is CASSGGGWGATDTQYF. The CDR3 nucleotides are TGTGCCAGCAGTGGGGGAGGGTGGGGGGCCACAGATACGCAGTATTTT. The J gene is TRBJ2-3, the V gene TRBV2; D may be TRBD2 (7 bases). Trimming removed 4 bases at V and 2 bases at J, with 16 bases between. The CDR3 sequence is 16 residues long. Per germline, CDR1 SNHLY and CDR2 FYNNEI.

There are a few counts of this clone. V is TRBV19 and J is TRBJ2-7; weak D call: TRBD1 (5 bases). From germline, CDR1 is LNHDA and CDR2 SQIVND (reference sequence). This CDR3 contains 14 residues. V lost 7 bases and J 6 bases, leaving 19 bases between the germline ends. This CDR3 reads CASTTTYTGGEQYF. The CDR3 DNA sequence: TGTGCCAGTACCACTACCTACACAGGTGGCGAGCAGTACTTC.

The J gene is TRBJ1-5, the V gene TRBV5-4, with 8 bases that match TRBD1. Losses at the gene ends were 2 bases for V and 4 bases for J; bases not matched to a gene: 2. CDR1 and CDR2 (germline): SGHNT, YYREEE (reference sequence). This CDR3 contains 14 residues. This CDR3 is CASSFQGANQPQHF. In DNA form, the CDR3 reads TGTGCCAGCAGCTTTCAGGGGGCGAATCAGCCCCAGCATTTT.

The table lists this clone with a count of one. The CDR3 region has the DNA TGTGCCAGCAGTGGGGAGTACACTGAAGCTTTCTTT. Translation: CASSGEYTEAFF. The chain combines TRBV7-9 with TRBJ1-1; D unclear. Germline V gives CDR1 SEHNR, CDR2 FQNEAQ (reference sequence). There are 12 residues in the CDR3. V was trimmed by 6 bases and J by 3 bases, leaving 8 bases between them. Full variable domain (missing parts from reference TRBV7-9 and TRBJ1-1): DTGVSQNPRHKITKRGQNVTFRCDPISEHNRLYWYRQTLGQGPEFLTYFQNEAQLEKSRLLSDRFSAERPKGSFSTLEIQRTEQGDSAMYLCASSGEYTEAFFGQGTRLTVV.

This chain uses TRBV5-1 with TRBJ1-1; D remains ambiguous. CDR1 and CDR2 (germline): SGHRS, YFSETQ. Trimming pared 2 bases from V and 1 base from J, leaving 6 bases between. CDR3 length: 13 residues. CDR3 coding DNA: TGCGCCAGCAGCTTAGGGCCGAACACTGAAGCTTTCTTT. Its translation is CASSLGPNTEAFF.